This T cell receptor (beta chain) is from a study of blood T cell repertoires in COVID-19. Looking at the study overall: Sites across the United States, Italy and Spain contributed samples from acute and convalescent COVID-19.

Authors' data handling: Using reference gene primer amplification, nucleated cell counts were estimated. Repertoires were generated with immunoSEQ multiplex PCR, while TCRdb's copy carries only in-frame clones and drops some. V and J calls and clone size are given by that table; D and trimming were obtained from the DNA. This sample has hundreds of thousands of clones; 70% to 90% occur once, and the top ten carry 3% to 3.5%. CDR1 is MDHEN and CDR2 is SYDVKM in the germline V gene. The CDR3 extends over 16 amino acids. Trimming took 3 bases from V and 6 from J; bases not matched to a gene: 9. Sequenced material: peripheral blood. The chain is built from TRBV28 and TRBJ1-4; 8 nucleotides align to TRBD1. This clonotype originated in a young man with active or convalescent COVID-19. This CDR3 is CASSFPTGDQDEKLFF. The DNA of the CDR3 is TGTGCCAGCAGTTTCCCGACAGGGGATCAAGATGAAAAACTGTTTTTT.